This entry describes one TCR beta chain. The V gene end was trimmed by 5 bases and the J gene end by 0 bases; junction bases not matched to a gene: 4. This CDR3 region has 15 residues. Germline V gene data show CDR1 as MNHNY and CDR2 as SVGAGI (reference sequence). These data are taken from a study of T cell clones after liver transplantation. Study information: A pre-transplant mixed lymphocyte reaction with TCRbeta sequencing defined graft-donor-reactive clones followed in post-transplant blood. At least one year of complete immunosuppression withdrawal without enzymes over twice normal defined tolerance.

Data came from immunoSEQ multiplex PCR; TCRdb stores just in-frame clones and leaves some out. The sample gives tens of thousands of clones, 80% to 85% of which show up once; approximately 2.1% is in the top ten. The source is a human patient who received a liver transplant. Some T cells may be graft donor cells. Sample: CD4+ T cells from blood, taken 48 to 50 months after liver transplant. The chain has TRBV6-6 and TRBJ1-5; 7 bases match TRBD1. Here the CDR3 DNA reads TGTGCCAGCAGTCCAGGGGGTTATAGCAATCAGCCCCAGCATTTT. It specifies CASSPGGYSNQPQHF.